The clone carrying this T cell receptor beta chain was recorded only once. The antigen remains undetermined. The authors' processing: Filtering was not the same, since immunoSEQ gave junction-only sequences without quality scores. TCRdb's table, derived via immunoSEQ multiplex PCR, lists solely in-frame clones and lacks some. V, J and clone size derive from that table, while D and trimming were established from the DNA sequence. The sample holds roughly 890,000 clones, 80% to 95% seen once. Cells designated naive CD8 were CD45RO-negative and were positively selected for CCR7, with terminally differentiated effector memory CD45RA+ cells excluded. All donors qualified as healthy HIV-negative adults and had experienced no recent acute infections or vaccinations. The CDR3 contains 13 residues. With 5 bases removed from V and 3 bases from J, the gap between germline ends came to 10 bases. Per germline, CDR1 SGHNT and CDR2 YENEEA.

The entry originates in a study of shared clonotypes between healthy human individuals. Study-wide points: Shared across a few donors were about 4.8% of the naive CD4 clonotypes.

This TCR was sampled from a man younger than 45 in good health. The chain has TRBV11-3 and TRBJ1-1; no firm D call. The sequencing input was naive CD8+ T cells sorted from blood. CDR3 residues: CASSDSRYTEAFF. In DNA form, the CDR3 reads TGTGCCAGCAGCGATTCAAGATACACTGAAGCTTTCTTT.